The 8 T cell receptor beta chains below were found in one sample sequenced in a study of blood T cell repertoires in COVID-19 (dated by TCRdb to 2020 to 2021). The library was made by the immunoSEQ multiplex PCR assay. TCRdb mirrors the immuneACCESS table, restricted to in-frame sequences. Some clones are absent from its copies; in checked studies, under half trace to an unresolved V gene, and the reason for the others is unknown. The sample includes hundreds of thousands of clones, with 86% observed a single time. In total, the top ten clones hold 2% to 2.5% of the sample. Sequenced input: peripheral blood. Every receptor here comes from a woman between 45 and 60 years old with acute or convalescent COVID-19.

A single count supports this clone. The V gene is TRBV27, the J gene TRBJ2-3; unclear D gene. The CDR3 sequence is 13 residues long. Germline loops: CDR1 MNHEY, CDR2 SMNVEV (reference sequence). V shed 3 bases and J shed 2 bases, with 6 bases lying between them. The CDR3, as DNA: TGTGCCAGCAGTTTGGGCTTCACAGATACGCAGTATTTT. It specifies CASSLGFTDTQYF.

The gene calls are TRBV7-8 and TRBJ2-3, with 12 bases identical to TRBD2. With 1 base clipped from V and 4 bases from J, the junction kept 12 bases outside the gene matches. The germline CDR1 and CDR2 sequences are SGHVS and FQNEAQ. The CDR3 has 19 amino acids. The CDR3 loop reads CASSLEGLAGGPPPDTQYF. CDR3 in DNA: TGTGCCAGCAGCTTAGAGGGTCTAGCGGGGGGGCCCCCCCCAGATACGCAGTATTTT.

The chain couples TRBV5-4 to TRBJ1-2; D not certain. The CDR3 has 13 amino acids. V shed 7 bases and J shed 3 bases, with 13 bases lying between them. The germline V gene encodes CDR1 SGHNT and CDR2 YYREEE (reference sequence). This chain's CDR3 is CASHSKNDYGYTF. In nucleotides, the CDR3 is TGTGCCAGCCATAGTAAAAATGACTATGGCTACACCTTC.

This clone was counted only a few times. The J gene is TRBJ2-1, the V gene TRBV7-7, with 8 bases matching TRBD1. The CDR3 spans 15 residues. V was clipped by 4 bases and J by 4 bases; unmatched bases: 6. Germline CDR1 reads SSHAT; CDR2 reads FNYEAQ (reference sequence). CDR3 residues: CASSSSYRGYNEQFF. As DNA, the CDR3 is TGTGCCAGCAGCTCCTCCTACAGGGGGTACAATGAGCAGTTCTTC.

V gene TRBV19 combines with J gene TRBJ2-7; D is ambiguous. Germline V gives CDR1 LNHDA, CDR2 SQIVND (reference sequence). CDR3 length: 15 residues. Trimming stripped 0 bases from V and 6 bases from J, with 15 bases between. The CDR3 DNA sequence: TGTGCCAGTAGTATAGAGGCCAGTGGAGTCGGCGAGCAGTACTTC. Translated: CASSIEASGVGEQYF.

V gene TRBV6-5 combines with J gene TRBJ2-7, with 8 bases lining up with TRBD1. The J segment lost 1 base and the V segment lost 4 bases, leaving 6 bases of the junction unmatched. Germline-derived CDR1 and CDR2 are MNHEY and SVGAGI. The CDR3 runs to 15 residues. For the CDR3, the DNA is TGTGCCAGCAGTTTGAGGACAGGGACATCCTACGAGCAGTACTTC. Translation: CASSLRTGTSYEQYF.

Turning to this clone: Other nucleotide sequences from this sample produce the same CDR3. Written as DNA, the CDR3 is TGTGCCAGCAGTTTGACAGGGAAGGGTCAGCCCCAGCATTTT. This codes for CASSLTGKGQPQHF. The genes are TRBV6-2 or TRBV6-3 and TRBJ1-5; 7 positions agree with TRBD1. Germline V CDR1 and CDR2: MNHEY, SVGEGT. The CDR3 length is 14 residues. V lost 4 bases and J lost 6; bases outside the gene matches: 6.

The rearrangement joins TRBV11-1 to TRBJ1-2; TRBD1 matches 7 bases. CDR1 is SGHAT, CDR2 FQDESV, per germline (reference sequence). The CDR3 runs 13 residues. For the CDR3, the DNA is TGTGCGAGCGGACAGGATCTTAACTATGGCTACACCTTC. Its protein is CASGQDLNYGYTF.